This T cell receptor (beta chain) appears in the sequencing data of a study of identical twins. CDR3 length: 13 residues. Germline CDR1 is LGHDT and CDR2 is YNNKEL (reference sequence). Deletions cut 2 bases from V and 5 bases from J, with 9 bases between. TCRdb used MiXCR to reprocess the 5' RACE reads, holding one entry per CDR3 protein. Counted here are roughly 630,000 distinct CDR3 sequences, about 7% occurring once; the ten biggest clones make up roughly 1.5%. A remark on this clonotype: This may stem from a read error, because a much larger clone lies one nucleotide away.

The same sample was also studied in work on yellow fever vaccine responses in identical twins. This second report adds: Twins reportedly mounted vaccine T cell responses that seemed partly convergent, partly personalized.

Source material: PBMCs. The rearrangement uses TRBV3-1 and TRBJ2-5, with TRBD1 as a possible D gene (5 bases). This TCR was sampled from a woman aged 18-29 years in good health. In nucleotides, the CDR3 is TGTGCCAGCAGCCAAAGGGGTATGGAGACCCAGTACTTC. It translates to CASSQRGMETQYF.